Described below is a single TCR beta chain sequence and its context. Antigen: not known. The assay was immunoSEQ multiplex PCR, and TCRdb's table has in-frame clones only and misses some. The sample has about 150,000 clones; under 85% are singletons. In every patient, relapse followed autologous stem cell transplantation, while exposure to brentuximab vedotin differed. Best responses fell into complete response, partial response or progressive disease. CDR3 length: 18 residues. V lost 0 bases, J lost 5 bases, and 12 bases stayed unmatched. CDR1 is LGHNA and CDR2 is YSLEER in the germline V gene. The data were obtained in a study of PD-1 blockade in classical Hodgkin lymphoma. Regarding the study as a whole: It was CD4+ TCR diversity, not CD8+, that rose significantly by C4D1. As was reported, newly diagnosed patients showed lower baseline TCR diversity than healthy donors did.

The receptor's source is a human donor with classical Hodgkin lymphoma. The chain carries TRBV4-3 and TRBJ1-4, with 7 nucleotides matching TRBD1. The sample in question was peripheral blood mononuclear cells (PBMCs), obtained before the second cycle of nivolumab. This chain's CDR3 is CASSQDHLTAGGNEKLFF. The CDR3 region has the DNA TGCGCCAGCAGCCAAGATCATTTGACCGCAGGGGGGAATGAAAAACTGTTTTTT.